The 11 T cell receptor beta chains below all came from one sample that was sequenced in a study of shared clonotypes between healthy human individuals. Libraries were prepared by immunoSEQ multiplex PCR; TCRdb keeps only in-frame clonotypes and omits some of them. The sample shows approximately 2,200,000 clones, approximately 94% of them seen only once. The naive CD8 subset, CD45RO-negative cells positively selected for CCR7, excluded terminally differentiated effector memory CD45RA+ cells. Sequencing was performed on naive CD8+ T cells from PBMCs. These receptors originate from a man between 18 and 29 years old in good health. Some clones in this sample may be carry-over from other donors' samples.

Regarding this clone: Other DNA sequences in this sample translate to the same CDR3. The CDR3 nucleotides read TGTGCCAGCAGCCAAGATCTAGGTAGAGAGGGGTGGTATGGCTACACCTTC. This encodes CASSQDLGREGWYGYTF. The rearrangement uses TRBV4-2 and TRBJ1-2, with D perhaps TRBD1 (5 bases). V dropped 0 bases and J dropped 5 bases, with 19 bases sitting between them. There are 17 residues in the CDR3. CDR1 and CDR2 from the germline V gene are LGHNA and YNFKEQ.

CDR3 region: CSVEARSGEQYF. CDR3 bases: TGCAGCGTTGAGGCCAGGTCTGGCGAGCAGTACTTC. V usage is TRBV29-1 and J usage is TRBJ2-7; unclear D gene. CDR3 length: 12 amino acids. Trimming pared 3 bases from V and 6 bases from J, leaving 12 bases between. Germline V gene data show CDR1 as SQVTM and CDR2 as ANQGSEA.

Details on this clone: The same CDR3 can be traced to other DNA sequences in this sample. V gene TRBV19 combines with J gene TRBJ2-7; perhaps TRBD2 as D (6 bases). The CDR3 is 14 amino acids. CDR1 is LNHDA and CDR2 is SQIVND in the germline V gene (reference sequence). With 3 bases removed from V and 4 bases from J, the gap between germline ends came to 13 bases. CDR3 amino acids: CASSIGGETYEQYF. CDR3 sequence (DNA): TGTGCCAGTAGTATCGGGGGAGAAACTTACGAGCAGTACTTC.

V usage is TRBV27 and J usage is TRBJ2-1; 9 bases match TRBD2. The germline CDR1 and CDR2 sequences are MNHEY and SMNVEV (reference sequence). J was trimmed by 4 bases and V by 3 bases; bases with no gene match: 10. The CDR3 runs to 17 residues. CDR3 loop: CASSFIDPAGGYNEQFF. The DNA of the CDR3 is TGTGCCAGCAGTTTCATAGACCCAGCGGGGGGATACAATGAGCAGTTCTTC.

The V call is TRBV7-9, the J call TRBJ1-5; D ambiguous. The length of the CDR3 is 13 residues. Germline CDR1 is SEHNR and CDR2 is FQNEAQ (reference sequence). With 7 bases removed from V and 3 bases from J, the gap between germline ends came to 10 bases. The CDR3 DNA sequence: TGTGCCAGCACCCCCTATAACAATCAGCCCCAGCATTTT. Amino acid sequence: CASTPYNNQPQHF.

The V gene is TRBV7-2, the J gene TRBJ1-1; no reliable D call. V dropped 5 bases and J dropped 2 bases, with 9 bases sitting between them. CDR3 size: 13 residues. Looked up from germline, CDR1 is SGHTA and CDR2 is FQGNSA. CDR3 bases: TGTGCCAGCAGCCCCAGTGGTAACACTGAAGCTTTCTTT. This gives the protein CASSPSGNTEAFF.

The CDR3 coding sequence is TGCGCCAGCAGCCAAGATTGGGGGAGAACAAATGGCTACACCTTC. It translates to CASSQDWGRTNGYTF. The chain couples TRBV4-3 to TRBJ1-2; weak D call: TRBD1 (5 bases). There are 15 residues in the CDR3. Germline CDR1 reads LGHNA; CDR2 reads YSLEER. V lost 0 bases to trimming and J lost 6 bases, with 14 bases between them.

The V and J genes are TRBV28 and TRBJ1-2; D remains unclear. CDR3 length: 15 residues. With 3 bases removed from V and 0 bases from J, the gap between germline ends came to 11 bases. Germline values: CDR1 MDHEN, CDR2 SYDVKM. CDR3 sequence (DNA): TGTGCCAGCAGTTTCGACTGGGTTGCTAACTATGGCTACACCTTC. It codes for CASSFDWVANYGYTF.

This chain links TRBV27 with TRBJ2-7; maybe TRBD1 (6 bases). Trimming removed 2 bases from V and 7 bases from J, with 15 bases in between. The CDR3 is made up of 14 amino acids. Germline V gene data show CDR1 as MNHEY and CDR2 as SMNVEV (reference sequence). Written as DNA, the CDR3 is TGTGCCAGCAGTTTAATGTGGGGGCCGACGGAGCAGTACTTC. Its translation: CASSLMWGPTEQYF.

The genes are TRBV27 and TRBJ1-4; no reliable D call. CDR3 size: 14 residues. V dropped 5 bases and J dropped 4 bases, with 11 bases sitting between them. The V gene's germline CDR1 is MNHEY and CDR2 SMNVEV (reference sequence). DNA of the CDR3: TGTGCCAGCAGTCCTATCCCCGGTAATGAAAAACTGTTTTTT. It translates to CASSPIPGNEKLFF.

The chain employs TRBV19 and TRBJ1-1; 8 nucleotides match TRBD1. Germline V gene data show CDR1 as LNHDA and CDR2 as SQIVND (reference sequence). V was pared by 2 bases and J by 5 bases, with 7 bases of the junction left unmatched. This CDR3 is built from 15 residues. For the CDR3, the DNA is TGTGCCAGTAGTATAAGCGGACAGGGTTGGACTGAAGCTTTCTTT. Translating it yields CASSISGQGWTEAFF. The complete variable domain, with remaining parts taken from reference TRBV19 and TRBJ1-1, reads DGGITQSPKYLFRKEGQNVTLSCEQNLNHDAMYWYRQDPGQGLRLIYYSQIVNDFQKGDIAEGYSVSREKKESFPLTVTSAQKNPTAFYLCASSISGQGWTEAFFGQGTRLTVV.